The 32 T cell receptor beta chains given below trace back to one sample, sequenced in a study of vaccination effects on CD4 cells after COVID-19 (dated by TCRdb to between 2021 and 2024). After less than 13 days of culture, CD4+ T cells were isolated with the EasySep CD4+ T cell isolation kit. These receptors' antigens are unknown. Libraries were built with the immunoSEQ multiplex PCR assay. Drawn from immuneACCESS, this table holds only the in-frame rearrangements with V and J called that TCRdb kept. Clones are partly lost; checked studies trace under half to an unresolved V gene and leave the rest unexplained. Across this sample there are 45,000 to 60,000 clones, with about 80% seen only once. The ten largest clones capture 10% to 15% of the sample. The starting material was CD4+ T cells from PBMCs cultured without peptide, obtained before COVID-19 vaccination. The receptors derive from a human donor who had a prior SARS-CoV-2 infection.

This rearrangement joins TRBV4-1 to TRBJ1-1; D is undetermined. The CDR3 sequence is 14 residues long. V lost 0 bases and J lost 4, with 9 bases in between. Germline CDR1 and CDR2: MGHRA and YSYEKL. The CDR3 sequence is CASSQDHWGTEAFF. Written as DNA, the CDR3 is TGCGCCAGCAGCCAAGATCATTGGGGCACTGAAGCTTTCTTT.

The chain employs TRBV3-1 (or the pseudogene TRBV3-2) and TRBJ2-7; the D gene could be TRBD1 or TRBD2 (5 bases each). V lost 0 bases, J lost 3 bases, and 12 bases lay in between. The CDR3 contains 15 residues. Germline V gene lookup returns CDR1 LGHDT and CDR2 YNNKEL (reference sequence). The chain's CDR3 is CASSQDRGVFYEQYF. In DNA, the CDR3 is TGTGCCAGCAGCCAAGATCGAGGGGTATTCTACGAGCAGTACTTC.

This chain uses TRBV4-1 with TRBJ2-7; tentative D call: TRBD1 (5 bases). The CDR3 runs to 15 residues. Germline values: CDR1 MGHRA, CDR2 YSYEKL. Trimming removed 2 bases at V and 0 bases at J, with 11 bases between. As DNA, the CDR3 is TGCGCCAGCAGCCAATTGCGACAGAGCTCCTACGAGCAGTACTTC. Its translation is CASSQLRQSSYEQYF.

The chain has TRBV5-1 and TRBJ1-3; D possibly corresponds to TRBD1 (6 bases). V lost 4 bases and J lost 3, with 17 bases in between. CDR1 SGHRS and CDR2 YFSETQ come from the germline V gene. This CDR3 has 16 residues. The CDR3 DNA sequence: TGCGCCAGCAGCGGAGAACAGGGTGGTATTGGAAACACCATATATTTT. It yields the protein CASSGEQGGIGNTIYF.

This clone has only one observation. This rearrangement joins TRBV7-2 to TRBJ2-7; 8 bases line up with TRBD2. Germline CDR1 reads SGHTA; CDR2 reads FQGNSA. V lost 4 bases, J lost 0 bases, and 2 bases stayed unmatched. The CDR3 sequence is 14 residues long. The CDR3 reads CASSSGTSSYEQYF. Here the CDR3 DNA reads TGTGCCAGCAGCTCCGGGACTAGCTCCTACGAGCAGTACTTC.

This clone showed up just a few times. This rearrangement joins TRBV3-1 (or the pseudogene TRBV3-2) to TRBJ1-1, with TRBD1 as a possible D gene (5 bases). The CDR3 runs 13 residues. Trimming shortened V by 3 bases and J by 6 bases, and 11 bases separated the two germline ends. Germline-derived CDR1 and CDR2 are LGHDT and YNNKEL (reference sequence). The CDR3 nucleotides read TGTGCCAGCAGCCATGGCCAGGGCTCTGAAGCTTTCTTT. Its translation is CASSHGQGSEAFF.

This clone showed up just a few times. The CDR3 here is CASSASQITNYGYTF. CDR3 nucleotide sequence: TGTGCCAGCAGCGCATCACAGATTACTAACTATGGCTACACCTTC. The V gene is TRBV9, the J gene TRBJ1-2, with D unclear. Trimming took off 3 bases at V and 0 bases at J, with 12 bases between the two ends. Looked up from germline, CDR1 is SGDLS and CDR2 is YYNGEE. The length of the CDR3 is 15 residues.

The chain links TRBV19 to TRBJ2-2; TRBD1 matches at 7 bases. The germline gives CDR1 LNHDA, CDR2 SQIVND (reference sequence). The ends lost 6 bases at V and 0 bases at J; junction bases unmatched: 4. The CDR3 is 15 amino acids. In DNA, the CDR3 is TGTGCCAGTAGGGGACAGCCGCCGAACACCGGGGAGCTGTTTTTT. This encodes CASRGQPPNTGELFF.

V and J are TRBV5-8 and TRBJ2-7; tentatively, D is TRBD1 (5 bases). The ends were cut back, 4 bases at V and 0 bases at J, with 11 bases in the middle. Germline V gives CDR1 SGHTS, CDR2 YDEGEE. This CDR3 has 14 residues. The CDR3, as DNA: TGTGCCAGCAGCCACAGGATTAGCTCCTACGAGCAGTACTTC. Its protein is CASSHRISSYEQYF. Full variable domain (outside the CDR3, taken from reference TRBV5-8 and TRBJ2-7): EAGVTQSPTHLIKTRGQQATLRCSPISGHTSVYWYQQALGLGLQFLLWYDEGEERNRGNFPPRFSGRQFPNYSSELNVNALELEDSALYLCASSHRISSYEQYFGPGTRLTVT.

This chain uses TRBV6-2 or TRBV6-3 with TRBJ2-5; tentatively, D is TRBD1 or TRBD2 (5 bases each). Between the trimmed V and J ends, which lost 0 bases and 9 bases, there was a span of 17 bases. Germline CDR1 reads MNHEY; CDR2 reads SVGEGT. The CDR3 is 15 amino acids. CDR3 sequence reads: CASSYSGTNNGAQYF. CDR3 nucleotide sequence: TGTGCCAGCAGTTACTCCGGGACCAACAATGGGGCCCAGTACTTC.

The chain links TRBV15 to TRBJ2-1; tentative D call: TRBD1 (5 bases). Trimming removed 1 base at V and 4 bases at J, with 14 bases between. From germline, CDR1 is LNHNV and CDR2 YYDKDF (reference sequence). The CDR3 loop spans 16 amino acids. CDR3 protein: CATSRVDRQYYNEQFF. CDR3 in DNA: TGTGCCACCAGCAGAGTTGACAGACAATATTACAATGAGCAGTTCTTC.

V gene TRBV19 combines with J gene TRBJ1-4; TRBD1 matches at 8 bases. Germline CDR1 LNHDA, CDR2 SQIVND (reference sequence). The trim removed 6 bases at V and 8 bases at J, leaving 8 bases unmatched. The CDR3 consists of 14 residues. CDR3 coding DNA: TGTGCCAGTAGCTCAAACGGACAGGGAGAAAAACTGTTTTTT. Its translation: CASSSNGQGEKLFF.

The gene calls are TRBV11-3 and TRBJ2-3, with a weak D call TRBD2 (5 bases). The V end was cut by 5 bases, the J end by 4 bases, with 10 bases between. The V gene's germline CDR1 is SGHNT and CDR2 YENEEA. CDR3 length: 13 amino acids. The CDR3 coding sequence is TGTGCCAGCAGCCCCCCCGGGGCAGATACGCAGTATTTT. Translated, it gives CASSPPGADTQYF. The whole variable domain, filled in from reference TRBV11-3 and TRBJ2-3, reads EAGVVQSPRYKIIEKKQPVAFWCNPISGHNTLYWYLQNLGQGPELLIRYENEEAVDDSQLPKDRFSAERLKGVDSTLKIQPAELGDSAVYLCASSPPGADTQYFGPGTRLTVL.

The rearrangement links TRBV6-2 or TRBV6-3 to TRBJ2-7; D possibly matches TRBD1 or TRBD2 (5 bases each). The V and J ends lost 0 bases and 0 bases respectively, with 21 bases between them. The length of the CDR3 is 19 residues. CDR1 and CDR2 from the germline V gene are MNHEY and SVGEGT. In DNA form, the CDR3 reads TGTGCCAGCAGTTACTCGCTGATGGGGCGCGGGCTGAGCTCCTACGAGCAGTACTTC. Translated, it gives CASSYSLMGRGLSSYEQYF.

This chain connects TRBV6-6 to TRBJ2-7, with TRBD1 matching over 7 bases. The CDR3 has 14 residues. Germline assignment: CDR1 MNHNY and CDR2 SVGAGI (reference sequence). The J segment lost 2 bases and the V segment lost 6 bases, leaving 7 bases of the junction unmatched. This chain's CDR3 is CASSRPGGPYEQYF. The DNA for the CDR3 is TGTGCCAGCAGCCGACCAGGGGGACCCTACGAGCAGTACTTC.

The V gene is TRBV9, the J gene TRBJ1-5, with D perhaps TRBD1 (5 bases). This CDR3 is built from 14 residues. CDR1 and CDR2 from the germline V gene are SGDLS and YYNGEE. V dropped 4 bases and J dropped 7 bases, with 15 bases sitting between them. This CDR3 reads CASSPLLGDQPQHF. The DNA for the CDR3 is TGTGCCAGCAGCCCCCTCCTAGGGGACCAGCCCCAGCATTTT. Looking up the rest from reference TRBV9 and TRBJ1-5 gives the full variable domain: DSGVTQTPKHLITATGQRVTLRCSPRSGDLSVYWYQQSLDQGLQFLIQYYNGEERAKGNILERFSAQQFPDLHSELNLSSLELGDSALYFCASSPLLGDQPQHFGDGTRLSIL.

The chain combines TRBV15 with TRBJ1-1; no definite D call. Germline CDR1 LNHNV, CDR2 YYDKDF (reference sequence). Trimming removed 0 bases at V and 0 bases at J, with 8 bases between. The CDR3 has 15 amino acids. In DNA form, the CDR3 reads TGTGCCACCAGCAGAGATCAGCAGATGAACACTGAAGCTTTCTTT. It yields the protein CATSRDQQMNTEAFF.

This sequence joins TRBV6-5 and TRBJ1-2; possibly TRBD1 for D (5 bases). Germline CDR1 MNHEY, CDR2 SVGAGI. The ends were cut back, 2 bases at V and 5 bases at J, with 6 bases in the middle. The length of the CDR3 is 12 residues. This CDR3 is CASSYTGYGYTF. CDR3 bases: TGTGCCAGCAGTTACACAGGTTATGGCTACACCTTC.

V gene TRBV6-5 combines with J gene TRBJ1-1, with D unclear. This CDR3 comprises 14 residues. V was clipped by 6 bases and J by 0 bases, with 11 bases between them. Germline-derived CDR1 and CDR2 are MNHEY and SVGAGI. CDR3 amino acids: CASSRHPMNTEAFF. The CDR3 DNA follows: TGTGCCAGCAGCCGACACCCTATGAACACTGAAGCTTTCTTT.

The chain is built from TRBV3-1 (or the pseudogene TRBV3-2) and TRBJ2-1; 11 bases fit TRBD2. Germline CDR1 and CDR2: LGHDT and YNNKEL (reference sequence). The CDR3 has 17 residues. J was trimmed by 7 bases and V by 4 bases; bases with no gene match: 12. CDR3 sequence (DNA): TGTGCCAGCAGCCCGCCCCTTCCTAGCGGGGGGAGGAATGAGCAGTTCTTC. Translated: CASSPPLPSGGRNEQFF.

This clone was counted between two and nine times. The chain links TRBV7-2 to TRBJ2-5, with TRBD2 matching 12 bases. The CDR3 is 14 amino acids. The J segment lost 6 bases and the V segment lost 4 bases, leaving 3 bases of the junction unmatched. Germline V gives CDR1 SGHTA, CDR2 FQGNSA. CDR3 amino acids: CASSSGLAGQTQYF. Here the CDR3 DNA reads TGTGCCAGCAGCTCCGGACTAGCGGGACAGACCCAGTACTTC.

V usage is TRBV30 and J usage is TRBJ1-2; no clear D. Between the trimmed V and J ends, which lost 7 bases and 6 bases, there was a span of 15 bases. The germline V gene has CDR1 GTSNPN and CDR2 SVGIG (reference sequence). This CDR3 has 12 residues. In DNA, the CDR3 is TGTGCCTCCCACCTTAGAGGTAATGGCTACACCTTC. Amino acids: CASHLRGNGYTF.

This chain links TRBV20-1 with TRBJ1-1; D ambiguous. The CDR3 is 11 amino acids. Per the germline V gene, CDR1 is DFQATT and CDR2 is SNEGSKA (reference sequence). As DNA, the CDR3 is TGCAAGGCCCGGGAGGGTACTGAAGCTTTCTTT. It codes for CKAREGTEAFF.

This clone has just a few counts. The chain has TRBV9 and TRBJ1-1; 7 bases are shared with TRBD1. This CDR3 has 17 amino acids. Germline V CDR1 and CDR2: SGDLS, YYNGEE. J gave up 1 base and V 4 bases, and 13 bases lay outside the gene matches. CDR3 DNA sequence: TGTGCCAGCAGCCCCCCTATCGGGGCAGGGGGGAACACTGAAGCTTTCTTT. This sequence encodes CASSPPIGAGGNTEAFF.

The J gene is TRBJ1-1, the V gene TRBV7-8; D is unclear. This CDR3 spans 17 amino acids. Germline V gene lookup returns CDR1 SGHVS and CDR2 FQNEAQ. V lost 2 bases and J 0 bases, leaving 16 bases between the germline ends. CDR3 loop: CASSLPPKTRVNTEAFF. In DNA, the CDR3 is TGTGCCAGCAGCTTACCGCCCAAGACGCGGGTGAACACTGAAGCTTTCTTT.

The gene calls are TRBV5-6 and TRBJ1-4; no reliable D call. The CDR3 covers 14 residues. Germline loops: CDR1 SGHDT, CDR2 YYEEEE. Trimming took 0 bases from V and 1 from J, leaving 4 bases between them. The CDR3 DNA follows: TGTGCCAGCAGCTTGGGGGGAACTAATGAAAAACTGTTTTTT. This codes for CASSLGGTNEKLFF.

The chain links TRBV12-2 to TRBJ2-4; the table's D call, TRBD2, was not checked against the DNA. TRBV12-2 is reported as a pseudogene. The CDR3 spans 15 residues. For the CDR3, the DNA is TGTGCAAGTCGCTTATTGGGGGGGGGCCTAGGCATTCAGTACTTC. Its protein product is CASRLLGGGLGIQYF.

The chain joins TRBV15 to TRBJ2-3; perhaps TRBD2 as D (5 bases). Trimming took off 2 bases at V and 2 bases at J, with 14 bases between the two ends. This CDR3 region has 16 residues. Germline CDR1 reads LNHNV; CDR2 reads YYDKDF (reference sequence). CDR3 loop: CATSRYGLGDTDTQYF. As DNA, the CDR3 is TGTGCCACCAGCAGATACGGACTTGGCGACACAGATACGCAGTATTTT.

This clone appeared a few times. The chain links TRBV9 to TRBJ2-1, with 11 bases identical to TRBD1. The V gene's germline CDR1 is SGDLS and CDR2 YYNGEE. The CDR3 is 16 amino acids. V shed 4 bases and J 8 bases; nucleotides not matched to a gene: 11. The CDR3 protein is CASSPRGQGAGHEQFF. The CDR3 DNA sequence: TGTGCCAGCAGCCCACGAGGACAGGGGGCTGGGCATGAGCAGTTCTTC.

This CDR3 reads CASSGTSPVDTQYF. The CDR3 DNA reads as TGTGCCAGCAGCGGGACTAGTCCCGTAGATACGCAGTATTTT. The V and J genes are TRBV5-5 and TRBJ2-3; 8 bases line up with TRBD2. Per germline, CDR1 SGHKS and CDR2 YYEKEE (reference sequence). The CDR3 has 14 residues. V lost 4 bases and J lost 5; bases outside the gene matches: 6.

This clone was detected only a few times. This CDR3 is CASSLGTGFHYGYTF. In nucleotides, the CDR3 is TGCGCCAGCAGCTTGGGGACAGGTTTCCACTATGGCTACACCTTC. This chain uses TRBV5-1 with TRBJ1-2; 7 bases match TRBD1. Germline V CDR1 and CDR2: SGHRS, YFSETQ. V gave up 0 bases and J gave up 3 bases; unmatched junction bases: 5. The CDR3 covers 15 residues.

The chain links TRBV12-5 to TRBJ1-1; no clear D. The germline V and J ends were trimmed by 6 bases and 1 base, with 9 bases remaining between them. Germline V CDR1 and CDR2: LGHNT, FRNRAP. The CDR3 loop spans 13 amino acids. The CDR3 sequence is CASGREANTEAFF. As DNA, the CDR3 is TGTGCTAGTGGACGAGAAGCGAACACTGAAGCTTTCTTT. Drawing the rest from reference TRBV12-5 and TRBJ1-1, the complete variable domain is DARVTQTPRHKVTEMGQEVTMRCQPILGHNTVFWYRQTMMQGLELLAYFRNRAPLDDSGMPKDRFSAEMPDATLATLKIQPSEPRDSAVYFCASGREANTEAFFGQGTRLTVV.